This T cell receptor beta chain was identified in a study of T cell responses to AZD1222 COVID-19 vaccine. The V end was cut by 8 bases, the J end by 11 bases, with 22 bases between. The CDR3 has 14 residues. Germline values: CDR1 LGHDT, CDR2 YNNKEL (reference sequence). Generated by immunoSEQ multiplex PCR, the TCRdb table keeps only in-frame clones and is missing some. The repertoire holds roughly 120,000 clones, with roughly 90% as singletons. The input for sequencing was peripheral blood, taken 28 days after the second dose of the MenACWY control vaccine. This clonotype originated in an adult who received the MenACWY meningococcal vaccine as a control. The chain has TRBV3-1 (or the pseudogene TRBV3-2) and TRBJ1-5, with unresolved D. The CDR3 coding sequence is TGTGCCAGCTCCCCAGGAGGGCCCCGAGGAGCCCAGCATTTT. Protein: CASSPGGPRGAQHF.